This T cell receptor (beta chain) was found in a study of T cells in Graves' hyperthyroidism and ophthalmopathy. This clonotype came up many times. Compared with germline, one end of the junction differs, possibly owing to a read error. In germline, CDR1 is DFQATT, CDR2 SNEGSKA (reference sequence). The CDR3 totals 12 residues. Researchers took RNA transcripts and amplified the TCR beta CDR3 regions from them. TCR CDR3 underwent first-round RT-PCR with the HTBI primer set. TCRdb re-analysed the multiplex PCR reads in MiXCR, keeping a single row per CDR3 protein. The table shows some 500,000 distinct CDR3 sequences, with roughly a quarter occurring only once. The study excluded patients with uncontrolled infection, other autoimmune disease, pregnancy or lactation. Cells are PBMCs isolated from roughly 9.2 ml of fresh blood.

The receptor comes from a woman in her twenties or thirties with Graves' ophthalmopathy. The V and J genes are TRBV20-1 and TRBJ2-4, with D perhaps matching TRBD1 (6 bases). Sequenced material: blood. CDR3 region: CSANQGIDIKYF. CDR3 nucleotide sequence: TGCAGTGCCAATCAGGGGATCGACATTAAGTACTTC.